In its sample, the clone carrying this T cell receptor (beta chain) was seen a few times. This sample is drawn from a study of T cells in Graves' hyperthyroidism and ophthalmopathy. With V trimmed by 0 bases and J by 6 bases, 7 bases remained unmatched. Germline V CDR1 and CDR2: SGDLS, YYNGEE. CDR3 length: 16 amino acids. There were TCR beta CDR3 regions amplified from RNA transcripts. HTBI primers were employed in a first-round RT-PCR of the TCR CDR3. MiXCR was run by TCRdb on the multiplex PCR reads, yielding one entry per CDR3 protein. This table holds hundreds of thousands of distinct CDR3 sequences, approximately 14% found once.

The chain couples TRBV9 to TRBJ2-1, with 9 bases identical to TRBD2. The sequence came from a woman under 30 with Graves' hyperthyroidism that later progressed to Graves' ophthalmopathy. The sample taken for sequencing was blood. In nucleotides, the CDR3 is TGTGCCAGCAGCGTAGGAGCGGGAGGAGGGACCAATGAGCAGTTCTTC. Amino acid sequence: CASSVGAGGGTNEQFF.